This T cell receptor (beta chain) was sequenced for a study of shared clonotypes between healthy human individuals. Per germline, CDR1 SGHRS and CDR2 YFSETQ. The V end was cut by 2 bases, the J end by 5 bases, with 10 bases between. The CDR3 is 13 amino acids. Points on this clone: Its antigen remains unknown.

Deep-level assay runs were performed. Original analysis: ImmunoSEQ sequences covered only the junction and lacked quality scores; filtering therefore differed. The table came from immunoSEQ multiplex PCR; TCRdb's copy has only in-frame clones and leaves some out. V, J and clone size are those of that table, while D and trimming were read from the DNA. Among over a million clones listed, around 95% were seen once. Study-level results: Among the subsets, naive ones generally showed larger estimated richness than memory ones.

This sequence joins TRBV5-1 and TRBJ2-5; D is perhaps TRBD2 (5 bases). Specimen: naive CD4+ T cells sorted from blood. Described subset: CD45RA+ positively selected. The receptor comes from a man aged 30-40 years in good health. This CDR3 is CASSFGLGETQYF. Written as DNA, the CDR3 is TGCGCCAGCAGCTTCGGACTGGGTGAGACCCAGTACTTC.